This T cell receptor beta chain was profiled in a study of vaccination and CD4 T cells after COVID-19. About the research overall: As their vaccination, participants received two doses of either BNT162b2 or mRNA-1273 vaccine.

Regarding this clonotype: The antigen remains undetermined.

The Oncomine TCR Beta short-read assay was applied to DNA of cultured CD4+ T cells. Researchers extracted genomic DNA from CD4+ T cells that had been cultured. TCRdb used MiXCR to reprocess the PCR reads, holding one entry per CDR3 protein. The sample yields 20,000 to 25,000 distinct CDR3 sequences, 60% seen once. Overall study findings and caveats: Spike mono-reactivity was evident in 304 of the 307 vaccine-specific clones derived from convalescent patients. SARS-CoV-2-reactive clonotypes showed a nonsignificant median rise from about 20 to 38.

The CDR3 contains 15 residues. Trimming cost V 2 bases and J 6 bases; bases outside gene matches: 9. The treatment is: approximately 9-day PBMC culture with coronavirus spike peptide pools or control peptides (ViraFEST assay). This TCR was recovered from a human donor who received a COVID-19 vaccine. The chain joins TRBV12-3 or TRBV12-4 to TRBJ1-1, with 7 bases aligning to TRBD1. Material: CD4+ T cells from blood, cultured in vitro, obtained after SARS-CoV-2 vaccination. DNA of the CDR3: TGTGCCAGCAGTTTAACACTGGACAGGCGGGCTGAAGCTTTCTTT. It yields the protein CASSLTLDRRAEAFF.